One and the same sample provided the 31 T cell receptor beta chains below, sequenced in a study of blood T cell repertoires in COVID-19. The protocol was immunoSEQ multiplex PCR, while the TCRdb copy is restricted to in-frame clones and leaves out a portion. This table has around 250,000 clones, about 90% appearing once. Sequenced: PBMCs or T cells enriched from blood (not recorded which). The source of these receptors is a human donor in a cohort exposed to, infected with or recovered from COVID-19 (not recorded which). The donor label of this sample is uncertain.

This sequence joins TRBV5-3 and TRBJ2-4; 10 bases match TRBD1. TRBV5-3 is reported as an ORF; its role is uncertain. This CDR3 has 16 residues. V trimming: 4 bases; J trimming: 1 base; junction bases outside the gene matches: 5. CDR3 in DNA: TGTGCCAGAAGCCCGGACAGGGGGGTGGCCAAAAACATTCAGTACTTC. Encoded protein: CARSPDRGVAKNIQYF.

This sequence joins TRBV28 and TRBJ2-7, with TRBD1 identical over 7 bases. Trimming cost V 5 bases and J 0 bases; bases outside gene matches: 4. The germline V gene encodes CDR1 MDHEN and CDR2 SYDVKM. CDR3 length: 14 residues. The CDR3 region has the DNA TGTGCCAGCAGTCCCAGGGGGATCTCCTACGAGCAGTACTTC. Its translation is CASSPRGISYEQYF.

The CDR3, as DNA: TGTGCCAGCTTTGACAGGGTAGGCGAGCAGTACTTC. Translation gives CASFDRVGEQYF. The gene calls are TRBV2 and TRBJ2-7, with TRBD1 matching over 7 bases. The V gene's germline CDR1 is SNHLY and CDR2 FYNNEI. The CDR3 covers 12 residues. Trimming took 8 bases from V and 6 from J; bases not matched to a gene: 7.

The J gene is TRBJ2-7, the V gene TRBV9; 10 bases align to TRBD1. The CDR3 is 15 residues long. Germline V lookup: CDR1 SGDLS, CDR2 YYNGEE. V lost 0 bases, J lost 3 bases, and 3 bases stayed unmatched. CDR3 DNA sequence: TGTGCCAGCAGCGTAGGGCGGGACAGGGGCTACGAGCAGTACTTC. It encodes CASSVGRDRGYEQYF.

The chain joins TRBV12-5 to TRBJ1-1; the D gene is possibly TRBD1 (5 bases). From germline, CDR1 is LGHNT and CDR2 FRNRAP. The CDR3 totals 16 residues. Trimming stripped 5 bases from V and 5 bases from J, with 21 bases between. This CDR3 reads CASGGIQGIVRTEAFF. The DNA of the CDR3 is TGTGCTAGTGGTGGAATTCAGGGTATAGTGAGAACTGAAGCTTTCTTT.

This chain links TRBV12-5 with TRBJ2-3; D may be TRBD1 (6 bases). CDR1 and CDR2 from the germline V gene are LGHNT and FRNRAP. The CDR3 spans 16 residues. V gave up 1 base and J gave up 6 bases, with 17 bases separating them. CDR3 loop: CASGLGIQGRLDTQYF. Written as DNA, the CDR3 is TGTGCTAGTGGTTTGGGAATACAGGGTAGGTTGGATACGCAGTATTTT.

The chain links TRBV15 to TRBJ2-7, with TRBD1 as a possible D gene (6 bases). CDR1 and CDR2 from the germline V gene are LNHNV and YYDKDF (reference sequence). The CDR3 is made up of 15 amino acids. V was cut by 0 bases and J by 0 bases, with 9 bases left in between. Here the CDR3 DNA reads TGTGCCACCAGCAGAGAACCGGACAGCTCCTACGAGCAGTACTTC. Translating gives CATSREPDSSYEQYF.

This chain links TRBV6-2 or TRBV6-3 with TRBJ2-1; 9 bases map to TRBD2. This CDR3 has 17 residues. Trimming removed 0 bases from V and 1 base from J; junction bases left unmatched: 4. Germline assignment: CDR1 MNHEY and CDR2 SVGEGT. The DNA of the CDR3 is TGTGCCAGCAGTTACTCGCCCACTAGCGGGTCCTACAATGAGCAGTTCTTC. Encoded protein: CASSYSPTSGSYNEQFF.

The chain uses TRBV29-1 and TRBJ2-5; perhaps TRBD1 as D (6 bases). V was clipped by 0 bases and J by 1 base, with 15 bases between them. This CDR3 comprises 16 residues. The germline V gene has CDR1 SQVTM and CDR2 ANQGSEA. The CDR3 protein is CSVEEQTYRVQETQYF. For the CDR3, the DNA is TGCAGCGTTGAAGAGCAGACCTACAGGGTCCAAGAGACCCAGTACTTC.

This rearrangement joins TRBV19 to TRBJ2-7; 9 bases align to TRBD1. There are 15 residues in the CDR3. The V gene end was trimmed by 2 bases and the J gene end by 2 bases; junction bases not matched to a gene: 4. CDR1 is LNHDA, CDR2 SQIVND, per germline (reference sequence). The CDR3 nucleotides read TGTGCCAGTAGTATAAGGACAGGGGCGACCTACGAGCAGTACTTC. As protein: CASSIRTGATYEQYF.

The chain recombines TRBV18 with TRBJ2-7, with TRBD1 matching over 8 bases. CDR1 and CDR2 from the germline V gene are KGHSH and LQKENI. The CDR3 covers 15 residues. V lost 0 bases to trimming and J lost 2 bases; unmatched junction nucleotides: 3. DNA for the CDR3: TGTGCCAGCTCACCACCCGGGACAGGCCCCTACGAGCAGTACTTC. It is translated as CASSPPGTGPYEQYF.

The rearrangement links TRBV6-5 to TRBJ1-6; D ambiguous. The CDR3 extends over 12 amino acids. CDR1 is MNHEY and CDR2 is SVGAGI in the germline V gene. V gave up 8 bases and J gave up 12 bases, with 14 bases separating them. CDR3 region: CASRTPSGPLHF. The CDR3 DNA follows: TGTGCCAGCCGCACTCCTTCAGGACCCCTCCACTTT.

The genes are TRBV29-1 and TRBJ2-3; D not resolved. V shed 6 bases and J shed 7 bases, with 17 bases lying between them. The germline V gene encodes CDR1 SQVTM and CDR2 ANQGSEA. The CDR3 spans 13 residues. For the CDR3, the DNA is TGCAGCGTGAACCCCGCGGATGTGAATACGCAGTATTTT. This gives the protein CSVNPADVNTQYF.

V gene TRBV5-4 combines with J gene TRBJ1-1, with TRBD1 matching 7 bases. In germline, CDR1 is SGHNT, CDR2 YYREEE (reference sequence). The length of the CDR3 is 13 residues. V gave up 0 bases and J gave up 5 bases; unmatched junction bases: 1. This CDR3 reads CASSLDRGTEAFF. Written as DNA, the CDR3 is TGTGCCAGCAGCTTGGACAGGGGAACTGAAGCTTTCTTT.

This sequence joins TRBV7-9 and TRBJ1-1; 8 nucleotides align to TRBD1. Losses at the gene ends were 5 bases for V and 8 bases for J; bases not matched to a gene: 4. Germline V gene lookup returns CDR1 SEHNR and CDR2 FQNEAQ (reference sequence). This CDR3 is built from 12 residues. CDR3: CASSVPGGEAFF. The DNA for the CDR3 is TGTGCCAGCAGCGTTCCAGGGGGCGAAGCTTTCTTT.

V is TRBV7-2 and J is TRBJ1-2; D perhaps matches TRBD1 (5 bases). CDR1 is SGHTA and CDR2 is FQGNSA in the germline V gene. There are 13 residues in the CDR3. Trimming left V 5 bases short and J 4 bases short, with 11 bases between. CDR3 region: CASSPDRGYGYTF. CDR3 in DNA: TGTGCCAGCAGCCCCGACAGAGGCTATGGCTACACCTTC.

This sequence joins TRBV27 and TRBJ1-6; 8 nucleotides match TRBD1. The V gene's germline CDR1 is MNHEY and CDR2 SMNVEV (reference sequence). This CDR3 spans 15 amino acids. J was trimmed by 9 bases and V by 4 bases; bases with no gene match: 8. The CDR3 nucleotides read TGTGCCAGCAGTTACGGCGGGACAGGCTTTTCACCCCTCCACTTT. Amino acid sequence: CASSYGGTGFSPLHF.

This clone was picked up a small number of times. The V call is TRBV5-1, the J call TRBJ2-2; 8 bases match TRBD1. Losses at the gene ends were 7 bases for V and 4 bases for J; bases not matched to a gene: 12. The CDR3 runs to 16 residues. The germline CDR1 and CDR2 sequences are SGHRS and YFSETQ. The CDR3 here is CASETGTGRGTGELFF. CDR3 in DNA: TGCGCCAGCGAGACCGGGACAGGTCGTGGCACCGGGGAGCTGTTTTTT.

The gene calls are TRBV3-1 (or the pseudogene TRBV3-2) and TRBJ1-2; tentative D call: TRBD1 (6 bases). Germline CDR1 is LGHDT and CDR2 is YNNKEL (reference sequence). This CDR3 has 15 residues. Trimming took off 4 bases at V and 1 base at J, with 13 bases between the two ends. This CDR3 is CASSPLGAGNYGYTF. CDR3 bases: TGTGCCAGCAGCCCCCTGGGGGCGGGTAACTATGGCTACACCTTC.

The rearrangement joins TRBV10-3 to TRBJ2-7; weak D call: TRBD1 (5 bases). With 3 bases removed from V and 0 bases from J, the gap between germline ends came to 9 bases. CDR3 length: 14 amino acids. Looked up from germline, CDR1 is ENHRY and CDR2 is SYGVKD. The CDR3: CAISDHRRSYEQYF. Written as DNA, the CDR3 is TGTGCCATCAGTGATCACAGGCGCTCCTACGAGCAGTACTTC.

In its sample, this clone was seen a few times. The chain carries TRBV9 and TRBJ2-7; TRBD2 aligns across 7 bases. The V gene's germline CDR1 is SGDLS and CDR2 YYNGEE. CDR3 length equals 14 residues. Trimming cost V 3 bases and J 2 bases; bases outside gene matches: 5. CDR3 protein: CASSATGTTYEQYF. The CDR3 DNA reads TGTGCCAGCAGCGCCACCGGGACTACCTACGAGCAGTACTTC.

The CDR3 loop is CASRGQPKTNYGYTF. The CDR3 DNA reads as TGTGCCAGCAGAGGACAGCCTAAAACTAACTATGGCTACACCTTC. This chain links TRBV5-6 with TRBJ1-2; the D gene is possibly TRBD1 (6 bases). V was shortened by 5 bases and J by 0 bases, with 14 bases between the two germline ends. The CDR3 runs to 15 residues. CDR1 is SGHDT, CDR2 YYEEEE, per germline.

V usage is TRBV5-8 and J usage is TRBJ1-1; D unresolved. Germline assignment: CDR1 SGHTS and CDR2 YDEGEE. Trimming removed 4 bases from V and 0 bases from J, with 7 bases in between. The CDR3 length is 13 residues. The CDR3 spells CASSPHMNTEAFF. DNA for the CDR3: TGTGCCAGCAGCCCCCACATGAACACTGAAGCTTTCTTT.

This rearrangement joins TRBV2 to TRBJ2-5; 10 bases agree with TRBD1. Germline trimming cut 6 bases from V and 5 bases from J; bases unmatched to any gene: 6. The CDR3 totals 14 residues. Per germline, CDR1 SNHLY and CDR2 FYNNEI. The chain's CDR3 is CASSRDRGSETQYF. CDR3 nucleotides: TGTGCCAGCAGCCGGGACAGGGGATCGGAGACCCAGTACTTC.

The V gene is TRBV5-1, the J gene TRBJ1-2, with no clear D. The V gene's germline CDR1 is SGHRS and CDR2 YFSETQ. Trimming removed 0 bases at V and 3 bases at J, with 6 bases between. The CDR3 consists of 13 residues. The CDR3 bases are TGCGCCAGCAGCTTGGCACAGCACTATGGCTACACCTTC. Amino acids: CASSLAQHYGYTF.

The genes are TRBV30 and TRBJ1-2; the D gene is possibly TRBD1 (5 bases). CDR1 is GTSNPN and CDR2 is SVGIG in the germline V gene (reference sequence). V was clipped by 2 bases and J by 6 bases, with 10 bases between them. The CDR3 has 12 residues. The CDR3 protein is CAWSRGGNGYTF. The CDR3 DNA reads TGTGCCTGGAGTAGGGGCGGTAATGGCTACACCTTC. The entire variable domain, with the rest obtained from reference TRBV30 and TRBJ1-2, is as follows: SQTIHQWPATLVQPVGSPLSLECTVEGTSNPNLYWYRQAAGRGLQLLFYSVGIGQISSEVPQNLSASRPQDRQFILSSKKLLLSDSGFYLCAWSRGGNGYTFGSGTRLTVV.

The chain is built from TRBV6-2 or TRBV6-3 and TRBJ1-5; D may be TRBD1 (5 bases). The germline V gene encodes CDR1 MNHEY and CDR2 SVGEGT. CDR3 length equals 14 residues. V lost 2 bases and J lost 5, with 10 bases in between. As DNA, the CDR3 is TGTGCCAGCAGTTACGGGCAGGGCCATCAGCCCCAGCATTTT. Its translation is CASSYGQGHQPQHF.

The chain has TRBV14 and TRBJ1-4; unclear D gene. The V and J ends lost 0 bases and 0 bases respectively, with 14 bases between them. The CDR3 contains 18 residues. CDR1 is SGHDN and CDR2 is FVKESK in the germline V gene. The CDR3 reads CASSQDLRVVATNEKLFF. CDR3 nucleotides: TGTGCCAGCAGCCAAGATCTACGAGTTGTTGCAACTAATGAAAAACTGTTTTTT.

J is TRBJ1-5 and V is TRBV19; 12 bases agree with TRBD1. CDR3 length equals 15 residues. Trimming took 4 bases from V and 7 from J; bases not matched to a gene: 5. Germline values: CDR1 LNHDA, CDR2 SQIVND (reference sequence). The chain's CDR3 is CASSTGTGGGQPQHF. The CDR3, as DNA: TGTGCCAGTAGTACCGGGACAGGGGGCGGACAGCCCCAGCATTTT.

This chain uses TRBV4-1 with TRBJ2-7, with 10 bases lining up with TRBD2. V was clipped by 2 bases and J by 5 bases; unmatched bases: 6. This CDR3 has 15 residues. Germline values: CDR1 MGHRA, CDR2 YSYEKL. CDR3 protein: CASSQSLAGIDEQYF. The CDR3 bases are TGCGCCAGCAGCCAATCACTAGCGGGGATTGACGAGCAGTACTTC.

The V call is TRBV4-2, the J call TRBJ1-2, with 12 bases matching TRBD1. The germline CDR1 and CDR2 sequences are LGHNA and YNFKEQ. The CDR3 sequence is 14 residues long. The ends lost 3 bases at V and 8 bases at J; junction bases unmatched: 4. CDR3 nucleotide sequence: TGTGCCAGCAGCCAGGGGGACAGGGGGCGCGGCTACACCTTC. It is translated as CASSQGDRGRGYTF.